This TCR beta chain appears in the sequencing data of a study of T cell repertoires in cytomegalovirus infection (dated by TCRdb to between 2018 and 2020). Regarding the research as a whole: The HLA type of each donor mattered for the analysis, because public TCR beta signatures pointed to carriage of CMV infection along with the matching HLA type.

Sequencer: Illumina HiSeq 1500. TCRdb reanalyzed the raw reads on its own, using fastp at Q25 for trimming and MiXCR for clone calling, and kept in-frame beta chains. Rows matching on CDR3 protein sequence are summarized as one entry with the most common DNA and genes. The sample contains approximately 170,000 distinct CDR3 sequences, roughly a sixth of them found a single time. Of the sample, 18% falls within the top ten clones. Paper-wide results and their limitations: In the ex vivo response, HLA-C-restricted CMV-specific TCR beta clonotypes were dominant, and in two of eight donors the single most frequent clonotype came from this HLA-C-restricted group. In both this cohort and an independent cohort of under 450 donors, the cumulative frequency of public TCR beta family members distinguished carriers of CMV infection plus the relevant HLA type.

On this clonotype itself: It has no known antigen specificity. One base away there is no much larger clone; base qualities are not given.

Per the germline V gene, MNHNS is the CDR1 and SASEGT is the CDR2. Germline trimming amounts to 4 bases on V and 2 bases on J, with 9 as the count of junction bases outside the gene matches. Spanning cysteine to phenylalanine, the CDR3 consists of 17 amino acids. Only the CDR3 part of the read is kept: 51 bases, read in frame from the first base. Sequenced: CD8+ T cells from PBMCs. This TCR was sampled from a human donor in good health (CMV status not recorded). Some clones in this sample may be carry-over from other donors' samples. This receptor chain uses TRBV6-1 and TRBJ2-3, with 10 bases aligning to TRBD2. The CDR3 amino acid sequence is: CASSVLFLAGDTDTQYF. Here is the DNA: TGTGCCAGCAGTGTTTTATTTCTAGCGGGAGACACAGATACGCAGTATTTT.